The next 25 T cell receptor beta chains were all read from a single sample in a study of shared T cell receptors in the human thymus. Libraries were prepared by immunoSEQ multiplex PCR; TCRdb keeps only in-frame clonotypes and omits some of them. The profile shows about 730,000 clones, 80% to 90% of them singletons. The sample also formed part of further work on human thymus T cells.

The sequencing sample was made of thymocytes. Receptors originate from a girl under two years old with a congenital heart defect.

V gene TRBV6-5 combines with J gene TRBJ1-2; a weak D match, TRBD1 (6 bases). The V and J ends lost 6 bases and 8 bases respectively, with 19 bases between them. The CDR3 contains 14 residues. Germline CDR1 reads MNHEY; CDR2 reads SVGAGI. The chain's CDR3 is CASSVFQGRGGYTF. The CDR3, as DNA: TGTGCCAGCAGCGTATTTCAGGGGAGAGGGGGCTACACCTTC.

CDR3 in amino acids: CATSSPYTGNKKSSYNEQFF. The CDR3 region has the DNA TGTGCCACCAGCAGCCCTTATACAGGAAACAAAAAAAGCTCCTACAATGAGCAGTTCTTC. The rearrangement uses TRBV15 and TRBJ2-1, with a weak D call TRBD1 (5 bases). Deletions cut 3 bases from V and 0 bases from J, with 24 bases between. This CDR3 is built from 20 residues. Germline CDR1 is LNHNV and CDR2 is YYDKDF (reference sequence).

The chain uses TRBV27 and TRBJ1-2, with TRBD1 matching over 8 bases. V shed 6 bases and J 7 bases; nucleotides not matched to a gene: 10. This CDR3 region has 14 residues. Germline V gene data show CDR1 as MNHEY and CDR2 as SMNVEV (reference sequence). The CDR3 sequence: CASRQAKTGVGYTF. The CDR3 nucleotides read TGTGCCAGCAGGCAAGCTAAGACAGGGGTTGGCTACACCTTC.

V and J are TRBV28 and TRBJ2-1, with unresolved D. The germline V and J ends were trimmed by 5 bases and 10 bases, with 24 bases remaining between them. CDR3 length: 16 amino acids. CDR1 and CDR2 from the germline V gene are MDHEN and SYDVKM. CDR3 loop: CASSLDWISLSREQFF. The CDR3 region has the DNA TGTGCCAGCAGTCTCGATTGGATTTCCCTTTCTAGGGAGCAGTTCTTC.

This chain connects TRBV5-1 to TRBJ1-2; 8 nucleotides align to TRBD1. Germline CDR1 reads SGHRS; CDR2 reads YFSETQ. Unmatched junction bases numbered 4, after V lost 0 bases and J lost 6 bases. This CDR3 has 14 residues. The CDR3: CASSLEWTGNGYTF. In nucleotides, the CDR3 is TGCGCCAGCAGCTTGGAATGGACAGGGAATGGCTACACCTTC.

The CDR3 loop is CASSQDRGAYGYTF. DNA for the CDR3: TGTGCCAGCAGCCAAGATCGTGGAGCCTATGGCTACACCTTC. The V call is TRBV4-2, the J call TRBJ1-2; D gene unclear. Germline CDR1 reads LGHNA; CDR2 reads YNFKEQ. The CDR3 is 14 residues long. V was pared by 0 bases and J by 4 bases, with 9 bases between.

The chain joins TRBV2 to TRBJ2-2; the D gene is possibly TRBD1 (5 bases). This CDR3 contains 14 residues. CDR1 is SNHLY, CDR2 FYNNEI, per germline. V lost 1 base, J lost 7 bases, and 10 bases lay in between. The CDR3: CASSEDQGRGELFF. The CDR3 nucleotides are TGTGCCAGCAGTGAAGATCAGGGTCGCGGGGAGCTGTTTTTT.

The J gene is TRBJ2-7, the V gene TRBV5-1, with TRBD1 matching 8 bases. The length of the CDR3 is 14 residues. The V segment lost 4 bases and the J segment 4 bases; nucleotides outside the gene matches: 7. Germline V lookup: CDR1 SGHRS, CDR2 YFSETQ. CDR3 nucleotides: TGCGCCAGCAGCAGCAGGGGGCACCCATACGAGCAGTACTTC. This translates into CASSSRGHPYEQYF.

This clone was observed a handful of times. The chain uses TRBV7-8 and TRBJ1-1; 8 bases fit TRBD1. Germline V gives CDR1 SGHVS, CDR2 FQNEAQ. The CDR3 length is 17 residues. Losses at the gene ends were 5 bases for V and 4 bases for J; bases not matched to a gene: 15. The CDR3 bases are TGTGCCAGCAGCACTCGACAGGGGATCCAAGGGAGCACTGAAGCTTTCTTT. It is translated as CASSTRQGIQGSTEAFF.

The V and J genes are TRBV7-2 and TRBJ2-5; 12 nucleotides agree with TRBD2. This CDR3 contains 15 residues. CDR1 is SGHTA and CDR2 is FQGNSA in the germline V gene. The V gene end was trimmed by 10 bases and the J gene end by 2 bases; junction bases not matched to a gene: 8. For the CDR3, the DNA is TGTGCCACCAAAACTAGCGGGGGGCGACAAGAGACCCAGTACTTC. Translation gives CATKTSGGRQETQYF. The entire variable domain, with the rest obtained from reference TRBV7-2 and TRBJ2-5, is as follows: GAGVSQSPSNKVTEKGKDVELRCDPISGHTALYWYRQSLGQGLEFLIYFQGNSAPDKSGLPSDRFSAERTGGSVSTLTIQRTQQEDSAVYLCATKTSGGRQETQYFGPGTRLLVL.

The genes are TRBV5-1 and TRBJ2-2; TRBD2 agrees at 8 bases. J was trimmed by 5 bases and V by 2 bases; bases with no gene match: 11. This CDR3 contains 17 residues. CDR1 and CDR2 from the germline V gene are SGHRS and YFSETQ. CDR3 bases: TGCGCCAGCAGCTTAACCCCAAGCGGGGGCCTTACCGGGGAGCTGTTTTTT. Translating it yields CASSLTPSGGLTGELFF.

The chain carries TRBV5-4 and TRBJ1-2; D perhaps matches TRBD1 (5 bases). Looked up from germline, CDR1 is SGHNT and CDR2 is YYREEE (reference sequence). Trimming pared 3 bases from V and 5 bases from J, leaving 17 bases between. CDR3 size: 15 residues. CDR3 residues: CASSSNGASRYGYTF. The CDR3 coding sequence is TGTGCCAGCAGCTCCAATGGGGCGTCGCGGTATGGCTACACCTTC.

The chain couples TRBV28 to TRBJ2-2, with 7 bases identical to TRBD1. Trimming removed 11 bases from V and 4 bases from J; junction bases left unmatched: 10. This CDR3 spans 14 amino acids. Per the germline V gene, CDR1 is MDHEN and CDR2 is SYDVKM. Here the CDR3 reads CAVGAGGGTGELFF. The CDR3 DNA reads TGTGCCGTTGGTGCAGGGGGTGGCACCGGGGAGCTGTTTTTT.

The chain couples TRBV6-6 to TRBJ2-1; TRBD2 agrees at 9 bases. Trimming removed 2 bases from V and 6 bases from J; junction bases left unmatched: 2. The CDR3 length is 14 residues. Per the germline V gene, CDR1 is MNHNY and CDR2 is SVGAGI (reference sequence). Written as DNA, the CDR3 is TGTGCCAGCAGTTACGGACTAGCGACCAATGAGCAGTTCTTC. It is translated as CASSYGLATNEQFF.

This clone was counted a few times. CDR3: CASSQGRDYGYTF. Written as DNA, the CDR3 is TGCGCCAGCAGCCAAGGCAGGGACTATGGCTACACCTTC. The chain couples TRBV4-1 to TRBJ1-2, with D perhaps TRBD1 (5 bases). The germline V gene has CDR1 MGHRA and CDR2 YSYEKL. V was clipped by 1 base and J by 3 bases, with 6 bases between them. CDR3 length equals 13 residues.

The V gene is TRBV27, the J gene TRBJ2-1; a weak D match, TRBD1 (5 bases). The length of the CDR3 is 15 residues. In germline, CDR1 is MNHEY, CDR2 SMNVEV (reference sequence). The V end was cut by 3 bases, the J end by 6 bases, with 15 bases between. The CDR3 DNA follows: TGTGCCAGCAGTTTTCCCGGCAGGGATGGCAATGAGCAGTTCTTC. Amino acids: CASSFPGRDGNEQFF.

The genes are TRBV10-3 and TRBJ1-2; 11 bases match TRBD1. With V trimmed by 8 bases and J by 8 bases, 16 bases remained unmatched. Looked up from germline, CDR1 is ENHRY and CDR2 is SYGVKD. This CDR3 is built from 16 residues. The CDR3 here is CAIWGPEDRGLRGYTF. The CDR3 DNA reads TGTGCCATCTGGGGACCTGAGGACAGGGGGCTCCGGGGCTACACCTTC.

The chain carries TRBV4-1 and TRBJ2-2, with unresolved D. Germline V CDR1 and CDR2: MGHRA, YSYEKL. V was shortened by 4 bases and J by 3 bases, with 12 bases between the two germline ends. The CDR3 has 15 amino acids. CDR3 loop: CASSLWALDTGELFF. For the CDR3, the DNA is TGCGCCAGCAGCCTTTGGGCGTTAGACACCGGGGAGCTGTTTTTT.

This clone was seen just once. This rearrangement joins TRBV5-1 to TRBJ2-3, with D tentatively TRBD1 (6 bases). The CDR3 totals 16 residues. The V gene's germline CDR1 is SGHRS and CDR2 YFSETQ. The ends were cut back, 5 bases at V and 6 bases at J, with 22 bases in the middle. The CDR3 DNA follows: TGCGCCAGCAGTTACTGCAGGGGCCTTCCCCGGGATACGCAGTATTTT. It is translated as CASSYCRGLPRDTQYF.

The rearrangement uses TRBV14 and TRBJ1-4, with 8 bases fitting TRBD1. J gave up 5 bases and V 11 bases, and 7 bases lay outside the gene matches. The CDR3 runs to 13 residues. CDR1 SGHDN and CDR2 FVKESK come from the germline V gene. DNA for the CDR3: TGTGCCTCAAACAGGGGGGAGAATGAAAAACTGTTTTTT. This codes for CASNRGENEKLFF.

A word on this clone: Other DNA sequences from this sample encode an identical CDR3 as well. CDR3 in DNA: TGTGCCAGCACAAGGACAGGGCCCGGACAGCCCCAGCATTTT. Amino acid sequence: CASTRTGPGQPQHF. The chain employs TRBV19 and TRBJ1-5, with TRBD1 matching over 8 bases. CDR1 and CDR2 (germline): LNHDA, SQIVND (reference sequence). The V and J ends lost 9 bases and 7 bases, in that order; junction bases with no gene match: 11. The CDR3 extends over 14 amino acids.

This sequence joins TRBV10-3 and TRBJ2-1; a weak D match, TRBD2 (6 bases). CDR1 is ENHRY and CDR2 is SYGVKD in the germline V gene. The CDR3 totals 17 residues. Trimming shortened V by 2 bases and J by 3 bases, and 17 bases separated the two germline ends. The CDR3 DNA sequence: TGTGCCATCAGTGAGGGGCGCGAGGAGGGTCGCTACAATGAGCAGTTCTTC. Protein sequence: CAISEGREEGRYNEQFF.

The chain recombines TRBV5-1 with TRBJ1-5; 7 bases are a match to TRBD1. The length of the CDR3 is 15 residues. The V and J ends lost 0 bases and 4 bases, in that order; junction bases with no gene match: 4. Germline CDR1 and CDR2: SGHRS and YFSETQ. The CDR3 region has the DNA TGCGCCAGCAGCTTGGGGACAGGCCCAAATCAGCCCCAGCATTTT. Protein sequence: CASSLGTGPNQPQHF.

The chain couples TRBV15 to TRBJ2-1, with TRBD1 matching over 9 bases. The germline CDR1 and CDR2 sequences are LNHNV and YYDKDF (reference sequence). The CDR3 spans 19 residues. V dropped 5 bases and J dropped 4; count of bases not matched to a gene: 18. DNA of the CDR3: TGTGCCACCAGCGCGTCCGGGACAGGGACCATTTTGGGGTACAATGAGCAGTTCTTC. It codes for CATSASGTGTILGYNEQFF. The full variable domain, with the rest looked up from reference TRBV15 and TRBJ2-1, is DAMVIQNPRYQVTQFGKPVTLSCSQTLNHNVMYWYQQKSSQAPKLLFHYYDKDFNNEADTPDNFQSRRPNTSFCFLDIRSPGLGDTAMYLCATSASGTGTILGYNEQFFGPGTRLTVL.

This chain connects TRBV6-1 to TRBJ1-2, with 9 bases matching TRBD1. This CDR3 spans 16 amino acids. Per germline, CDR1 MNHNS and CDR2 SASEGT. Germline trimming cut 2 bases from V and 6 bases from J; bases unmatched to any gene: 10. The CDR3 sequence is CASSEFSGTGRDGYTF. The CDR3 DNA sequence: TGTGCCAGCAGTGAATTCTCCGGGACAGGGCGAGATGGCTACACCTTC.